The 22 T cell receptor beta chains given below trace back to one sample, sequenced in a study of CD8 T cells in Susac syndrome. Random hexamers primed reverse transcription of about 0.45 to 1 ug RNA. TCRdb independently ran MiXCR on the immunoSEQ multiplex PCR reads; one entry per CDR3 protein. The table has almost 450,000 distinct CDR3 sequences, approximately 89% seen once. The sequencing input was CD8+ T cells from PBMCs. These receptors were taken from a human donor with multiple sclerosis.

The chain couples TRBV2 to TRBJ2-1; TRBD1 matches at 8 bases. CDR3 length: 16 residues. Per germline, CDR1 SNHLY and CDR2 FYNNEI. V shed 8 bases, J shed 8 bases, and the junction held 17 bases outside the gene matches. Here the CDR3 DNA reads TGTGCCAGCCAGTCCTCACAGGGGGGATTTTATGATGAGCAGTTCTTC. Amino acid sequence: CASQSSQGGFYDEQFF.

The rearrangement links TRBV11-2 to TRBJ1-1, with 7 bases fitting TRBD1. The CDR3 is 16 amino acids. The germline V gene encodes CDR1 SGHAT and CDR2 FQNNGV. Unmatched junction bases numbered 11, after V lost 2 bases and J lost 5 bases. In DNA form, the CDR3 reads TGTGCCAGCAGCTTATGGGGTCGGCAGGGGGTTACTGAAGCTTTCTTT. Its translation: CASSLWGRQGVTEAFF.

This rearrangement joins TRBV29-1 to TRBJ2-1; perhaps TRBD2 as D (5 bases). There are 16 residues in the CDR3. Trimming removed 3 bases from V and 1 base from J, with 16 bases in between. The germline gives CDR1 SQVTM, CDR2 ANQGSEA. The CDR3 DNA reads TGCAGCGTTGAGGTAATGATGAGGGTATCCTACAATGAGCAGTTCTTC. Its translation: CSVEVMMRVSYNEQFF.

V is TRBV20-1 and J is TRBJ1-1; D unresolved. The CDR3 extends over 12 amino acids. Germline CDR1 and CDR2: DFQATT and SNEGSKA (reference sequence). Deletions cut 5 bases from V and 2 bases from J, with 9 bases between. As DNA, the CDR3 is TGCAGTGCTGCGATTCTTAACACTGAAGCTTTCTTT. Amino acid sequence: CSAAILNTEAFF.

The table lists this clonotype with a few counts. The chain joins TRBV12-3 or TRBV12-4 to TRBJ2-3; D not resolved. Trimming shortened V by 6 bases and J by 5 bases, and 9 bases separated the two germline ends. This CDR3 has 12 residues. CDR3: CASSRLGDTQYF. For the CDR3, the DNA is TGTGCCAGCAGCCGCCTGGGAGATACGCAGTATTTT.

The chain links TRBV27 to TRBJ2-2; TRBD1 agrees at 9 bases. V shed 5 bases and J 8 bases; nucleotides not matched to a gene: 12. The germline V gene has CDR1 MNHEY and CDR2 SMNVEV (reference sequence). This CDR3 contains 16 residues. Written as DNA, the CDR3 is TGTGCCAGCAGTCTCGCGGGACAGGGCGGGAAAGGGGAGCTGTTTTTT. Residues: CASSLAGQGGKGELFF.

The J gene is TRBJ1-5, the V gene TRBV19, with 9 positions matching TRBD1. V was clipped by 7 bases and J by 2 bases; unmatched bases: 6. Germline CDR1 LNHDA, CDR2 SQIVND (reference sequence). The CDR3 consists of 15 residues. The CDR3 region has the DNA TGTGCCAGTAATGAACAGGGGGCTGGCAATCAGCCCCAGCATTTT. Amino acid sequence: CASNEQGAGNQPQHF.

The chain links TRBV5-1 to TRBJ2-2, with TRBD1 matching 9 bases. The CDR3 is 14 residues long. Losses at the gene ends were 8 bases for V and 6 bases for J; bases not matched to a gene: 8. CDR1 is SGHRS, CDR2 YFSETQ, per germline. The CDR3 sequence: CASDPGTGPGELFF. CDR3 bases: TGCGCCAGTGACCCCGGGACAGGGCCCGGGGAGCTGTTTTTT.

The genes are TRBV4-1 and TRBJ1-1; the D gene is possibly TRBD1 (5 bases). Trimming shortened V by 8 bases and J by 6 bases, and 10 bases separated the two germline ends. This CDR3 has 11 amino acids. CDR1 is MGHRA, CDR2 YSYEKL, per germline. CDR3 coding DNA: TGCGCCAGCGGCGGGGGGGCTGAAGCTTTCTTT. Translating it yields CASGGGAEAFF.

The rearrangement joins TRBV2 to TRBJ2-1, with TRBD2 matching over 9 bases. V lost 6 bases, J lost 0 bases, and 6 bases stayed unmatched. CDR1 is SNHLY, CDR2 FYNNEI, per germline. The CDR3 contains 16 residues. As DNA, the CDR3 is TGTGCCAGCAGGGGCCTTAGCGGGAGCTCCTACAATGAGCAGTTCTTC. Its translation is CASRGLSGSSYNEQFF.

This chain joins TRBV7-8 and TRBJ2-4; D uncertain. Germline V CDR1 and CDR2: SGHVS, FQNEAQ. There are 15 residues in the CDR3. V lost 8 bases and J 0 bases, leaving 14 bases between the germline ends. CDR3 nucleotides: TGTGCCAGCTCCCGAGGATATCTAGCCAAAAACATTCAGTACTTC. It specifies CASSRGYLAKNIQYF.

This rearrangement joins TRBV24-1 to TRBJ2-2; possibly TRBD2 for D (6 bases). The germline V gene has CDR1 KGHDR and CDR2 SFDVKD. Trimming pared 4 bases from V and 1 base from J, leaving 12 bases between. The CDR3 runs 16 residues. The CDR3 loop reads CATSDRSEGNTGELFF. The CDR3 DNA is TGTGCCACCAGTGACCGCTCGGAGGGGAACACCGGGGAGCTGTTTTTT.

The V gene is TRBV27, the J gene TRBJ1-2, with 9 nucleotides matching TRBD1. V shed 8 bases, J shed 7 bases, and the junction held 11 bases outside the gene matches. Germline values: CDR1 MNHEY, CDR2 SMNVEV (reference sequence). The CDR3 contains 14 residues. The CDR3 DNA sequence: TGTGCCAGCCGAGACGGGACAGGGAGTTTTGGCTACACCTTC. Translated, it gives CASRDGTGSFGYTF.

The CDR3 reads CAIMGGGGTEAFF. CDR3 bases: TGTGCCATCATGGGGGGGGGAGGCACTGAAGCTTTCTTT. The chain is built from TRBV10-3 and TRBJ1-1, with D tentatively TRBD1 (5 bases). The CDR3 length is 13 residues. V was clipped by 7 bases and J by 4 bases, with 13 bases between them. Germline CDR1 reads ENHRY; CDR2 reads SYGVKD.

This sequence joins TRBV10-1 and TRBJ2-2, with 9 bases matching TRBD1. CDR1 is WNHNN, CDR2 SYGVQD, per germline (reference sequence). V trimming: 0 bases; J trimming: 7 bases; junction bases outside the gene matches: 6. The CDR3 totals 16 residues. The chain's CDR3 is CASSESRDRVIGELFF. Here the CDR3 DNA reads TGCGCCAGCAGTGAGTCCCGGGACAGGGTAATCGGGGAGCTGTTTTTT.

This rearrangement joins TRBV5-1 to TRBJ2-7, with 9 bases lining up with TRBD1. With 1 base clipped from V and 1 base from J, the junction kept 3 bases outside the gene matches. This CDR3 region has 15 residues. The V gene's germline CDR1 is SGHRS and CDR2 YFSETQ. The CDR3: CASSLFGTGSYEQYF. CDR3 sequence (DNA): TGCGCCAGCAGCTTGTTCGGGACAGGGTCCTACGAGCAGTACTTC.

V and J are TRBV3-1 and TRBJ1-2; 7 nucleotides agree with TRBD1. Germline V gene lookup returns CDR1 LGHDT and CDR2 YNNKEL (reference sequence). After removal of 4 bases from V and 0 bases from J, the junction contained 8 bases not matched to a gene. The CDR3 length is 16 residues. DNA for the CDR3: TGTGCCAGCAGCCCCCGGGGACAGACCACTAACTATGGCTACACCTTC. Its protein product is CASSPRGQTTNYGYTF. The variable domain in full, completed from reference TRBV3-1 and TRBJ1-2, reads DTAVSQTPKYLVTQMGNDKSIKCEQNLGHDTMYWYKQDSKKFLKIMFSYNNKELIINETVPNRFSPKSPDKAHLNLHINSLELGDSAVYFCASSPRGQTTNYGYTFGSGTRLTVV.

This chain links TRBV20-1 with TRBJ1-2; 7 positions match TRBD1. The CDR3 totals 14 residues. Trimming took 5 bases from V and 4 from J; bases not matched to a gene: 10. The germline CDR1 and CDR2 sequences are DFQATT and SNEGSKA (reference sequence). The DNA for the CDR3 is TGCAGTGCTCGGGGGACAGACCACCTCTATGGCTACACCTTC. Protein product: CSARGTDHLYGYTF.

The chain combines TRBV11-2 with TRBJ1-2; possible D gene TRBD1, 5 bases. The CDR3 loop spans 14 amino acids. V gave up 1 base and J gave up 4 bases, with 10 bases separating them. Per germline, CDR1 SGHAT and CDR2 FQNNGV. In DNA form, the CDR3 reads TGTGCCAGCAGCTTAGGACAGAGGGTCTATGGCTACACCTTC. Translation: CASSLGQRVYGYTF.

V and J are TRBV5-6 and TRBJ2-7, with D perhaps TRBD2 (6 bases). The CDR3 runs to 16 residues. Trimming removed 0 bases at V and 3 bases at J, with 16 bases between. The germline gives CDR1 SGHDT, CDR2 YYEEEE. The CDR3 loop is CASSLGGLASIYEQYF. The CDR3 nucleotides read TGTGCCAGCAGCTTGGGAGGGCTAGCGAGTATCTACGAGCAGTACTTC.

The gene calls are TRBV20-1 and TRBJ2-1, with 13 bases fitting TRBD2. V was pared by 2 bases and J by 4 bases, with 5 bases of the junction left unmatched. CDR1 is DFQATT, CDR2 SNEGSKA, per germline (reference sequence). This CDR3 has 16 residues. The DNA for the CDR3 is TGCAGTGCTAGATTCGGGACTAGCGGGGAATACAATGAGCAGTTCTTC. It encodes CSARFGTSGEYNEQFF.

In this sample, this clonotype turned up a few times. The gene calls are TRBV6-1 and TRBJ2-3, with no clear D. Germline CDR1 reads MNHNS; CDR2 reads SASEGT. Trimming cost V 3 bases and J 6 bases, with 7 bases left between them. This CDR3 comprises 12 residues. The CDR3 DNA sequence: TGTGCCAGCAGTGACATGGGGGATACGCAGTATTTT. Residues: CASSDMGDTQYF.